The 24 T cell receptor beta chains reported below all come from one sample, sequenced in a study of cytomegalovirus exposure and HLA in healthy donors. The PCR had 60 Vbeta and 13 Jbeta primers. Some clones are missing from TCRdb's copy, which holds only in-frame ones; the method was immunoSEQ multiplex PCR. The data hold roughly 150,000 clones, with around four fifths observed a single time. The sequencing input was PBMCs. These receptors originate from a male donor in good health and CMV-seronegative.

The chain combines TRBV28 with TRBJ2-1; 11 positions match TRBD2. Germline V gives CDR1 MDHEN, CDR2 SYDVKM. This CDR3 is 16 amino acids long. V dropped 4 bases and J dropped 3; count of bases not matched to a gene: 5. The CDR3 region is CASSSSGLADYNEQFF. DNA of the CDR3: TGTGCCAGCAGTTCCTCGGGACTAGCGGACTACAATGAGCAGTTCTTC.

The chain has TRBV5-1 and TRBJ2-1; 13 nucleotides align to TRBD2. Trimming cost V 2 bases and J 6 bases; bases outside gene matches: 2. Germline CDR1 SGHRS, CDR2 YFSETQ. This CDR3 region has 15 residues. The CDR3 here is CASSLLAGGFNEQFF. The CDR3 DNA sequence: TGCGCCAGCAGCTTACTAGCGGGAGGGTTCAATGAGCAGTTCTTC.

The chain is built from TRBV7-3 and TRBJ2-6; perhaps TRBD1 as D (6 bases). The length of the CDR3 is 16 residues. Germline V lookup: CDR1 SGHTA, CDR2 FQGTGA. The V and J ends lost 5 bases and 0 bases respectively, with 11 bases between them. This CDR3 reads CASSLGDTSGANVLTF. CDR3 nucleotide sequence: TGTGCCAGCAGCCTAGGGGACACCTCTGGGGCCAACGTCCTGACTTTC.

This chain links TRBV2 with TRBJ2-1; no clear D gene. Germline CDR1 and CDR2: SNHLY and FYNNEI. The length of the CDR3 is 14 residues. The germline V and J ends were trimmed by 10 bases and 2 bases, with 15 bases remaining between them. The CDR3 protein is CATTRSKPYNEQFF. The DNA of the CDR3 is TGTGCCACGACCCGGAGTAAGCCCTACAATGAGCAGTTCTTC.

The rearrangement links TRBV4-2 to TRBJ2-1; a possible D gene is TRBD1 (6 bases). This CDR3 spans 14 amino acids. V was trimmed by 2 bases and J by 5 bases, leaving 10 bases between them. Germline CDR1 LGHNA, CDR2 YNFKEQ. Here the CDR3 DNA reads TGTGCCAGCAGCCAACCGACAGGAGACAATGAGCAGTTCTTC. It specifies CASSQPTGDNEQFF.

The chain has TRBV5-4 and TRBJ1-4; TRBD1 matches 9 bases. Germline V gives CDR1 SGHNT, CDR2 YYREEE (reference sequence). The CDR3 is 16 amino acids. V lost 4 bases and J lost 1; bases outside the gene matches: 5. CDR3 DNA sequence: TGTGCCAGCAGCCGTGGACAGGGGCAAACTAATGAAAAACTGTTTTTT. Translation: CASSRGQGQTNEKLFF.

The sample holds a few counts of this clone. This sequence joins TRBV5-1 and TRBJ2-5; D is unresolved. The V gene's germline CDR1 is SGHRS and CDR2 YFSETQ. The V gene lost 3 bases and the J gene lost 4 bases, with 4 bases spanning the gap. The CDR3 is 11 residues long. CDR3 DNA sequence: TGCGCCAGCAGCTCGGTAGAGACCCAGTACTTC. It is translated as CASSSVETQYF.

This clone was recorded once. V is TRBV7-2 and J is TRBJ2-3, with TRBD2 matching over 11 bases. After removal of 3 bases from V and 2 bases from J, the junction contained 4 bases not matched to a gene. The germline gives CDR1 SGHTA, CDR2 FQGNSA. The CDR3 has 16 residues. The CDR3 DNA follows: TGTGCCAGCAGCTTGGGACTAGCGGCGCCCACAGATACGCAGTATTTT. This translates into CASSLGLAAPTDTQYF.

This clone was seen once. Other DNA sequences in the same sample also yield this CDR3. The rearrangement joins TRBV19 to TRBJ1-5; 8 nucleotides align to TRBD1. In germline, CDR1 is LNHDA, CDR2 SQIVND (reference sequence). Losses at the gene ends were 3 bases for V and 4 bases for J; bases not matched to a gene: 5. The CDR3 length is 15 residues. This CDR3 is CASSIGQGLNQPQHF. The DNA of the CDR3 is TGTGCCAGTAGTATCGGACAGGGCCTAAATCAGCCCCAGCATTTT.

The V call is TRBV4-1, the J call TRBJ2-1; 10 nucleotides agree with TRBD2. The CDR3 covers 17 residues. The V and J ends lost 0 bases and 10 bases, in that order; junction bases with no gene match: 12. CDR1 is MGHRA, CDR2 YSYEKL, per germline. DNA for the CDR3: TGCGCCAGCAGCCAAGATTTTGCGAGCGGGGGGGCGGCCGAGCAGTTCTTC. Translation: CASSQDFASGGAAEQFF.

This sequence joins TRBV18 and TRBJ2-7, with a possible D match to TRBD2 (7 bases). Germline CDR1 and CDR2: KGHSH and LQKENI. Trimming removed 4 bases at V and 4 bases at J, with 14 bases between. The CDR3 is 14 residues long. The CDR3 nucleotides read TGTGCCAGCTCACTACAAAGGGGGGGGTACGAGCAGTACTTC. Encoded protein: CASSLQRGGYEQYF.

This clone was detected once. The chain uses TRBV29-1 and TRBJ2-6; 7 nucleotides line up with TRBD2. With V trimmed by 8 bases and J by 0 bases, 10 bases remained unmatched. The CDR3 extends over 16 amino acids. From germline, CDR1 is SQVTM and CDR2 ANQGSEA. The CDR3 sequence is CSIPGTTPSGANVLTF. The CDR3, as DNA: TGCAGCATTCCCGGGACTACTCCCTCTGGGGCCAACGTCCTGACTTTC.

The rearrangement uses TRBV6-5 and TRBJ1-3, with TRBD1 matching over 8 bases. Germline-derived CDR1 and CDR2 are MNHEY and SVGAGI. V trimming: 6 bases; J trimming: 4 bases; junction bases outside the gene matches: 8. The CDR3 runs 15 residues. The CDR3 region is CASSRTGQGGNTIYF. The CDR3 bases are TGTGCCAGCAGCCGAACCGGACAGGGCGGAAACACCATATATTTT.

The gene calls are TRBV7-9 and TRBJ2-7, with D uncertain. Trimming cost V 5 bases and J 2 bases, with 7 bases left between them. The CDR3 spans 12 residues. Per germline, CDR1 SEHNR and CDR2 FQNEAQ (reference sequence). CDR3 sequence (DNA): TGTGCCAGCAGCGACAACACCTACGAGCAGTACTTC. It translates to CASSDNTYEQYF. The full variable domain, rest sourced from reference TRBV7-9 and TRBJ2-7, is DTGVSQNPRHKITKRGQNVTFRCDPISEHNRLYWYRQTLGQGPEFLTYFQNEAQLEKSRLLSDRFSAERPKGSFSTLEIQRTEQGDSAMYLCASSDNTYEQYFGPGTRLTVT.

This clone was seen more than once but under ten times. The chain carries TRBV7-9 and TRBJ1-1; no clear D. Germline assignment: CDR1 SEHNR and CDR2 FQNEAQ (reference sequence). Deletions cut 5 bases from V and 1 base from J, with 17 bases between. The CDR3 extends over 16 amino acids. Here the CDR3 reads CASSAAGGPGNTEAFF. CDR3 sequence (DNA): TGTGCCAGCAGCGCAGCTGGAGGGCCGGGGAACACTGAAGCTTTCTTT. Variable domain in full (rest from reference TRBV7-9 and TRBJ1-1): DTGVSQNPRHKITKRGQNVTFRCDPISEHNRLYWYRQTLGQGPEFLTYFQNEAQLEKSRLLSDRFSAERPKGSFSTLEIQRTEQGDSAMYLCASSAAGGPGNTEAFFGQGTRLTVV.

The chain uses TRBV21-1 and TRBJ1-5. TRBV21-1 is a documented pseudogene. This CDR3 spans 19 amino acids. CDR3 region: CASSKAAGISLYSNQPQHF. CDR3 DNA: TGTGCCAGCAGCAAAGCGGCGGGGATTAGCCTTTATAGCAATCAGCCCCAGCATTTT.

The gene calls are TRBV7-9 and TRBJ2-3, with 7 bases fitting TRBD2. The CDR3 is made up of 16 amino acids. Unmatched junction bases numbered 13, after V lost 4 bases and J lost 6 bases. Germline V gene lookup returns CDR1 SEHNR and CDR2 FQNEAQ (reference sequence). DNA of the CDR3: TGTGCCAGCAGCTCACGGGACTTTGGGGAGGGTGATACGCAGTATTTT. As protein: CASSSRDFGEGDTQYF.

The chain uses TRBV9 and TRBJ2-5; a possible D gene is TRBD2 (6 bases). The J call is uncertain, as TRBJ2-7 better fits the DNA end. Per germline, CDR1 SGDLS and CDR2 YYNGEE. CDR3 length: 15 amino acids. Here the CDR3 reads CASSLRDGTPYEQYF. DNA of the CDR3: TGTGCCAGCAGCCTGCGGGACGGAACACCCTACGAGCAGTACTTC.

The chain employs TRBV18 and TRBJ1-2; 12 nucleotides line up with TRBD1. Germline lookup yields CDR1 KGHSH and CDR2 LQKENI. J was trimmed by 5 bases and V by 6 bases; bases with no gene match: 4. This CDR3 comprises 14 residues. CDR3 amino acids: CASSRDRGLYGYTF. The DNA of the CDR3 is TGTGCCAGCTCTCGGGACAGGGGGCTATATGGCTACACCTTC.

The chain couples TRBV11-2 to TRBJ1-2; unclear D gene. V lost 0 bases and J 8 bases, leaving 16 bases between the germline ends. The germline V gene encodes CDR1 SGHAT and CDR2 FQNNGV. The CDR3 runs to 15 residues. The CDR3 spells CASSLEMDGADGYTF. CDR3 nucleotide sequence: TGTGCCAGCAGCTTAGAAATGGACGGAGCGGACGGCTACACCTTC. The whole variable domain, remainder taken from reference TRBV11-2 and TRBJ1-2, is EAGVAQSPRYKIIEKRQSVAFWCNPISGHATLYWYQQILGQGPKLLIQFQNNGVVDDSQLPKDRFSAERLKGVDSTLKIQPAKLEDSAVYLCASSLEMDGADGYTFGSGTRLTVV.

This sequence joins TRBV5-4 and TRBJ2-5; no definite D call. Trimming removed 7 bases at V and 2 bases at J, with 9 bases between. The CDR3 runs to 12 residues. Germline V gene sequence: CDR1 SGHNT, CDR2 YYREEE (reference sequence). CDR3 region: CASGLDQETQYF. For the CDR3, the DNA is TGTGCCAGCGGCCTTGATCAAGAGACCCAGTACTTC.

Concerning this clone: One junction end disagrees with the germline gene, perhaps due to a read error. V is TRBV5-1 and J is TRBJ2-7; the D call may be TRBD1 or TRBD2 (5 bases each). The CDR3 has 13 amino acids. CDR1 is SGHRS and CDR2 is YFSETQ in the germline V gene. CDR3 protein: CAGRVGSSYEQYF. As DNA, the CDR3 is TGCGCCGGCAGGGTGGGGAGCTCCTACGAGCAGTACTTC.

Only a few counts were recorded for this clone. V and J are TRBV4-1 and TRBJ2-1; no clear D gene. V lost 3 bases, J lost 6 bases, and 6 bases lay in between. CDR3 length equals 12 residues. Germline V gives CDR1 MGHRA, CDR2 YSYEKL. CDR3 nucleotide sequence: TGCGCCAGCAGCCATCCCCTCAATGAGCAGTTCTTC. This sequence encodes CASSHPLNEQFF.

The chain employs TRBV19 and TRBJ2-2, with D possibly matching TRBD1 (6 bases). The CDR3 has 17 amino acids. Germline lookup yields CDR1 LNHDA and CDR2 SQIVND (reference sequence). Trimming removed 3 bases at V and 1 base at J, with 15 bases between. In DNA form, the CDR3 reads TGTGCCAGTAGTATGGGGGCAGGGCTAATGAACACCGGGGAGCTGTTTTTT. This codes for CASSMGAGLMNTGELFF.